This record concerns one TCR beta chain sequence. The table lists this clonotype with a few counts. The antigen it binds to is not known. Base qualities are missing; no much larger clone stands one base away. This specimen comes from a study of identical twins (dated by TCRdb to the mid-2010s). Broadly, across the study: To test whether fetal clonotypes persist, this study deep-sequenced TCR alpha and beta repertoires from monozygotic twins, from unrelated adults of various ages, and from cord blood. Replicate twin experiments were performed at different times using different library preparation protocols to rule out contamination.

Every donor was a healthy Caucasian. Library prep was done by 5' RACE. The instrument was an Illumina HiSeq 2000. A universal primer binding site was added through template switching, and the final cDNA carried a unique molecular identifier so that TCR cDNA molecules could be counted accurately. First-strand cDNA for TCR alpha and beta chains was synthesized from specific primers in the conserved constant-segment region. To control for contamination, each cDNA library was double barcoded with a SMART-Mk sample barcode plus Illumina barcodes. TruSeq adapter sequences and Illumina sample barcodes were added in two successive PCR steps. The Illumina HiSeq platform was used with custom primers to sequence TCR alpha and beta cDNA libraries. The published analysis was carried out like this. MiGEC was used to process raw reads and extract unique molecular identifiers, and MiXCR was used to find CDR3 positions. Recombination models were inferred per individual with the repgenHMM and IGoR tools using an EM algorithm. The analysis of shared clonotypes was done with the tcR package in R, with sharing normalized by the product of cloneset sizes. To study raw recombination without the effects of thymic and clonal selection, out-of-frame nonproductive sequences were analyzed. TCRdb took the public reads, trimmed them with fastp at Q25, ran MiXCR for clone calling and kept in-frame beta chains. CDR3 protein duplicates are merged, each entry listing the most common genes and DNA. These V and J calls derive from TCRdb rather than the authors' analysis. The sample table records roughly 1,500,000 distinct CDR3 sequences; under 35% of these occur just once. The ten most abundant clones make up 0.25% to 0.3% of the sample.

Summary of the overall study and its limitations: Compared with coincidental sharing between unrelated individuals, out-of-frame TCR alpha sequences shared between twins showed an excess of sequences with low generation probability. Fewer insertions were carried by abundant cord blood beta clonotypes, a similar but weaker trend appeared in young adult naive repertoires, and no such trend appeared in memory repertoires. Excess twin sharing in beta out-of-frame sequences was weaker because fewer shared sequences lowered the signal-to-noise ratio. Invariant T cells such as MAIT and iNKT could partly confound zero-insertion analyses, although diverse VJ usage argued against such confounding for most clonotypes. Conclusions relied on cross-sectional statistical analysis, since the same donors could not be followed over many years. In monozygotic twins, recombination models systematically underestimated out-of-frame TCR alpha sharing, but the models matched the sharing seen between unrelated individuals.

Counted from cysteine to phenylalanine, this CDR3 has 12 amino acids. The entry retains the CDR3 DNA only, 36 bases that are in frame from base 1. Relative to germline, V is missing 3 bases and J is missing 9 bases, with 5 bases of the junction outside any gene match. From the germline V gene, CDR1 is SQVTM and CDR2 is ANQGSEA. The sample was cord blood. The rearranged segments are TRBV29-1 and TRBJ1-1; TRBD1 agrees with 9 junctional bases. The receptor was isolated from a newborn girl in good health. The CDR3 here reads CSVEPGTGKAFF. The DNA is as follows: TGCAGCGTTGAGCCCGGGACAGGGAAAGCTTTCTTT.